The entry below gives a single T cell receptor (beta chain) sequence along with its context. CDR1 SNHLY and CDR2 FYNNEI come from the germline V gene. Unmatched junction bases numbered 4, after V lost 6 bases and J lost 5 bases. The CDR3 contains 15 residues. Building of the TCR beta libraries involved iRepertoire HTBI primers and Arm-PCR of CDR3 regions. TCRdb fed the multiplex PCR reads into MiXCR, producing one record per CDR3 protein. Of about 450,000 distinct CDR3 sequences in the sample, 16% were seen once. This sample is drawn from a study of regulatory T cells in long-lasting Graves disease. Time point denoted: newly diagnosed GD, antithyroid drugs for less than 3 months. PBMCs provided the RNA from which the TCR library was made. These same data were also listed under a study on T cells in Graves' hyperthyroidism and ophthalmopathy.

The chain employs TRBV2 and TRBJ2-2, with 12 nucleotides matching TRBD2. The sequences come from peripheral blood mononuclear cells (PBMCs), collected at new diagnosis, from a patient treated with antithyroid drugs. The TCR comes from a woman aged 25 to 45 with Graves disease. The chain's CDR3 is CASRRLAGETGELFF. The DNA of the CDR3 is TGTGCCAGCAGAAGACTAGCGGGGGAAACCGGGGAGCTGTTTTTT.